This T cell receptor (beta chain) was obtained from a study of shared clonotypes between healthy human individuals. General study points: Among four donors, roughly 5.4% of naive CD4 clonotypes were found in common.

Generated by immunoSEQ multiplex PCR, the TCRdb table keeps only in-frame clones and is missing some. The repertoire consists of 1 million to 1.3 million clones, with around 78% occurring once and the leading ten covering more than 0.55%. This clone was found a few times. Its antigen is still unknown. Recent vaccinations or acute infections were absent in the healthy HIV-negative adult donors. The CDR3 totals 14 residues. Losses at the gene ends were 2 bases for V and 5 bases for J; bases not matched to a gene: 2. The germline V gene encodes CDR1 GTSNPN and CDR2 SVGIG (reference sequence). The clonotype comes from a man between 18 and 29 years old in good health. Some clones in this sample may be carry-over from other donors' samples. The rearrangement uses TRBV30 and TRBJ1-4; 10 positions agree with TRBD1. What was sequenced was memory CD4+ T cells from PBMCs. Subset: CD45RA-negative fraction. CDR3 bases: TGTGCCTGGAGTAGGACAGGGGGGAATGAAAAACTGTTTTTT. As protein: CAWSRTGGNEKLFF.